These 10 T cell receptor beta chains originate from one sample sequenced in a study of blood T cell repertoires in COVID-19. The table came from immunoSEQ multiplex PCR; TCRdb's copy has only in-frame clones and leaves some out. The data contain about 250,000 clones, about four fifths of them singletons. Sequencing used peripheral blood. These receptors were taken from a man aged 80 or over with acute or convalescent COVID-19.

The rearrangement links TRBV18 to TRBJ1-4; TRBD1 matches 8 bases. The CDR3 has 16 residues. Germline CDR1 and CDR2: KGHSH and LQKENI. J gave up 7 bases and V 0 bases, and 7 bases lay outside the gene matches. The CDR3 spells CASSPPLQGAIEKLFF. The DNA for the CDR3 is TGTGCCAGCTCACCACCGTTGCAGGGGGCGATTGAAAAACTGTTTTTT.

The chain is built from TRBV6-5 and TRBJ1-2, with 11 nucleotides matching TRBD1. V lost 5 bases and J lost 4; bases outside the gene matches: 3. The CDR3 loop spans 14 amino acids. Looked up from germline, CDR1 is MNHEY and CDR2 is SVGAGI. The CDR3 DNA reads as TGTGCCAGCAGTATCGGGACAGGGGGCTATGGCTACACCTTC. This encodes CASSIGTGGYGYTF.

The chain recombines TRBV18 with TRBJ2-3, with D perhaps TRBD2 (6 bases). Per the germline V gene, CDR1 is KGHSH and CDR2 is LQKENI. The CDR3 sequence is 16 residues long. The V gene lost 3 bases and the J gene lost 3 bases, with 16 bases spanning the gap. In DNA, the CDR3 is TGTGCCAGCTCACCTATCCCCGGGAGTAGGACAGATACGCAGTATTTT. Amino acids: CASSPIPGSRTDTQYF.

The CDR3 here is CASTKADWPVNTEAFF. CDR3 in DNA: TGTGCCAGCACCAAGGCCGACTGGCCCGTGAACACTGAAGCTTTCTTT. The rearrangement joins TRBV2 to TRBJ1-1; the D is unclear. Trimming stripped 7 bases from V and 0 bases from J, with 18 bases between. The CDR3 runs 16 residues. Germline CDR1 SNHLY, CDR2 FYNNEI.

CDR3: CASSQPSGRATHTQYF. Here the CDR3 DNA reads TGTGCCAGCAGCCAACCTAGCGGGAGGGCCACGCATACGCAGTATTTT. The chain carries TRBV4-2 and TRBJ2-3; 12 nucleotides agree with TRBD2. Trimming cost V 2 bases and J 7 bases; bases outside gene matches: 7. The CDR3 loop spans 16 amino acids. Looked up from germline, CDR1 is LGHNA and CDR2 is YNFKEQ.

The chain employs TRBV24-1 and TRBJ2-7, with D uncertain. CDR3 length: 13 residues. The germline V gene encodes CDR1 KGHDR and CDR2 SFDVKD. Deletions cut 3 bases from V and 6 bases from J, with 11 bases between. CDR3 in amino acids: CATSDPPRGEQYF. The CDR3, as DNA: TGTGCCACCAGTGATCCCCCCCGCGGCGAGCAGTACTTC.

This clone was counted a few times. The chain recombines TRBV7-9 with TRBJ1-2; 8 positions match TRBD1. The CDR3 is 14 amino acids. The V and J ends lost 3 bases and 4 bases, in that order; junction bases with no gene match: 4. Germline V gene sequence: CDR1 SEHNR, CDR2 FQNEAQ (reference sequence). The CDR3 sequence: CASSLGQAFYGYTF. In DNA, the CDR3 is TGTGCCAGCAGCTTGGGACAGGCCTTCTATGGCTACACCTTC.

This clone was seen just once. V is TRBV19 and J is TRBJ1-5; a possible D gene is TRBD1 (5 bases). The ends were cut back, 8 bases at V and 12 bases at J, with 26 bases in the middle. The CDR3 has 15 residues. Germline V gene data show CDR1 as LNHDA and CDR2 as SQIVND (reference sequence). CDR3 in amino acids: CASQTLRNRPYLQHF. CDR3 in DNA: TGTGCCAGTCAAACCCTACGGAACAGGCCTTATCTCCAGCATTTT.

The J gene is TRBJ1-3, the V gene TRBV30; 7 bases are a match to TRBD1. The CDR3 has 15 amino acids. Germline V CDR1 and CDR2: GTSNPN, SVGIG (reference sequence). The junction had 11 bases not matched to a gene; V was cut back by 3 bases and J by 6 bases. CDR3 residues: CAWRDHDRDANTIYF. The CDR3 DNA sequence: TGTGCCTGGAGAGACCATGACAGGGATGCAAACACCATATATTTT.

This chain joins TRBV2 and TRBJ1-4, with unresolved D. The V end was cut by 9 bases, the J end by 3 bases, with 11 bases between. Germline CDR1 reads SNHLY; CDR2 reads FYNNEI. This CDR3 is 13 amino acids long. CDR3 amino acids: CASRREANEKLFF. CDR3 nucleotides: TGTGCCAGTCGGAGGGAGGCTAATGAAAAACTGTTTTTT.